This T cell receptor beta chain was recorded in a study of identical twins. Points from the study as a whole: Modelling approaches yielded underestimates of out-of-frame TCR alpha sharing between monozygotic twins.

CDR1 DFQATT and CDR2 SNEGSKA come from the germline V gene (reference sequence). The CDR3 covers 13 residues. V was cut by 6 bases and J by 5 bases, with 13 bases left in between. MiXCR, run by TCRdb on the 5' RACE reads, gives a single entry per CDR3 protein. Here the sample spans 450,000 or so distinct CDR3 sequences, 20% to 30% being singletons. This clonotype was detected many times. The antigen is undetermined. The same data also went into a second study, on T cells expressing NK-cell markers. This second study says: Researchers got TCR beta repertoires out of sorted CD3+CD56+NKG2C+, CD3+CD56+NKG2C- and CD3+CD56-NKG2C+ T cells. Seven HCMV-seropositive donors and one seronegative donor made up the eight sequenced donors. In several experiments, an anti-gamma-delta TCR antibody restricted sorting to alpha-beta TCR T cells.

The chain combines TRBV20-1 with TRBJ2-2; possible D gene TRBD2, 6 bases. Sequenced: CD4+ T cells sorted from blood. This receptor was taken from a woman under 30 in good health. The CDR3 loop reads CSARTTITGELFF. Here the CDR3 DNA reads TGCAGTGCGCGGACTACCATAACCGGGGAGCTGTTTTTT.